This is a list of T cell receptor beta chains from one sample in a study of identical twins. Using its own MiXCR run on the 5' RACE reads, TCRdb lists one record per CDR3 protein. The sample shows about 730,000 distinct CDR3 sequences, less than 25% of them seen only once. These data were also filed under a second study, of T cells expressing NK-cell markers.

The sequenced sample consisted of PBMCs. Source of these receptors: a woman aged 18 to 35 in good health. Each CDR3 is given with its conserved first and last residue.

CDR3aa	v_gene	j_gene
CASRWDRGLYGYTF	TRBV6-1	TRBJ1-2
CSARYGGTDTYEQYF	TRBV20-1	TRBJ2-7
CATSERGGLPYEQYF	TRBV5-1	TRBJ2-7
CSAREGASYYNEQFF	TRBV20-1	TRBJ2-1
CASSYGQGEFF	TRBV6-5	TRBJ2-1
CASSLVRSGLSYEQYF	TRBV27	TRBJ2-7
CASSRTSRVPDTQYF	TRBV5-1	TRBJ2-3
CASSFAGGYLGEQYF	TRBV5-1	TRBJ2-7
CASSSSEVTDTQYF	TRBV12-3/TRBV12-4	TRBJ2-3
CASSFRALYQETQYF	TRBV12-3/TRBV12-4	TRBJ2-5
CASRTTGNYGYTF	TRBV5-5	TRBJ1-2
CASTRAGSYEQYF	TRBV25-1	TRBJ2-7
CASSLIAGGSRGYNEQFF	TRBV11-2	TRBJ2-1
CASSHRANEQFF	TRBV7-6	TRBJ2-1
CASSPRVTGANVLTF	TRBV12-3/TRBV12-4	TRBJ2-6
CASSPSTGGVQPQHF	TRBV9	TRBJ1-5
CASSVDSRGYGYTF	TRBV3-1	TRBJ1-2
CSARDPGGNQPQHF	TRBV20-1	TRBJ1-5
CATGSTGELFF	TRBV10-3	TRBJ2-2